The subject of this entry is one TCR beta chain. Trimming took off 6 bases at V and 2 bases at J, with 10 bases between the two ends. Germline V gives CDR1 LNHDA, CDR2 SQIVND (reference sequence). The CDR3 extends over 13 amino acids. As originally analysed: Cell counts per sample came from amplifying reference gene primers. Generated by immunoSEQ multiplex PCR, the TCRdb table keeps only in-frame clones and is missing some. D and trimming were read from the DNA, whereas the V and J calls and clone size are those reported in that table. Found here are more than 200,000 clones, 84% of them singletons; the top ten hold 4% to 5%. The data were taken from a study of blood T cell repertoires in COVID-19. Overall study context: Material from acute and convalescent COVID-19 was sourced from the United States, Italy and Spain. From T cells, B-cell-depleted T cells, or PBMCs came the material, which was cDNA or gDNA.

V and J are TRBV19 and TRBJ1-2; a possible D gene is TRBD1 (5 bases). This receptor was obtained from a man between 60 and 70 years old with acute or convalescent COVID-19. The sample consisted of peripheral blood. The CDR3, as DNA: TGTGCCAGTAGGATCGGACACAACTATGGCTACACCTTC. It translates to CASRIGHNYGYTF. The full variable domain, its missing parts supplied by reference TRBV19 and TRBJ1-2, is DGGITQSPKYLFRKEGQNVTLSCEQNLNHDAMYWYRQDPGQGLRLIYYSQIVNDFQKGDIAEGYSVSREKKESFPLTVTSAQKNPTAFYLCASRIGHNYGYTFGSGTRLTVV.